In its sample, the clone carrying this T cell receptor (beta chain) was seen many times. Its matching antigen is unknown. This specimen belongs to a study of T-cell reconstitution after alpha-beta-depleted transplantation in children. The study's findings and limits: Alpha-beta T cells present about two months after transplant were reported to originate from several hundred expanded graft clones. Most T-cell counts and diversity one year after the transplant came from T cells that were newly produced. Recipient T cells and thymic progenitors that survived gave rise to the high TCRbeta diversity observed at day 60 in some patients.

The CDR3 contains 15 residues. With 1 base removed from V and 4 bases from J, the gap between germline ends came to 13 bases. CDR1 is MGHDK and CDR2 is SYGVNS in the germline V gene. For TCRbeta, the library was prepared with unique molecular identifiers. TCRdb ran MiXCR on the PCR reads and lists one entry per CDR3 protein. Of 250,000 to 300,000 distinct CDR3 sequences detected, 7.5% to 9% appear once; the ten largest clones hold approximately 9.6%. The chain combines TRBV25-1 with TRBJ1-2, with TRBD1 as a possible D gene (6 bases). The sample was peripheral blood, taken 360 days after TCRalphabeta/CD19-depleted stem cell transplant. The sequence came from a female patient between 2 and 10 years old who had a stem cell transplant for Fanconi anemia, so the T cells may come from the graft donor. Written as DNA, the CDR3 is TGTGCCAGCAGTGAATTAAGACAGGACACCTATGGCTACACCTTC. Its protein product is CASSELRQDTYGYTF.